This TCR beta chain was captured in a study of cytomegalovirus exposure and HLA in healthy donors. General study results and limits: Common viral pathogens seemed, in a later analysis, to connect with several of the most significant clusters. Later analysis identified a missense DCLRE1C variant that was linked to TCR beta V- and J-gene trimming.

Primers for the PCR totalled 60 Vbeta and 13 Jbeta. Profiling relied on immunoSEQ multiplex PCR, and the TCRdb table lists in-frame clones only, not all of them. The table has 100,000 or so clones, over 75% seen once. This clone was seen only a few times. Its specificity is unknown. The sample consisted of PBMCs. The TCR was taken from a man aged 30 to 45 in good health and CMV-seropositive.

The CDR3: CASSVGGQETQYF. CDR3 bases: TGTGCCAGTAGTGTCGGGGGACAAGAGACCCAGTACTTC. The V gene is TRBV19, the J gene TRBJ2-5, with D maybe TRBD2 (6 bases). The germline V gene has CDR1 LNHDA and CDR2 SQIVND (reference sequence). V lost 5 bases and J lost 2, with 9 bases in between. The CDR3 loop spans 13 amino acids.